This T cell receptor (beta chain) was recorded in a study of post-analysis software for immune sequencing data. Overall study findings and caveats: Patients had higher frequencies than controls of about five TRBV segments, including TRBV5-6, TRBV5-1 and TRBV20-1.

Per the germline V gene, CDR1 is LGHDT and CDR2 is YNNKEL (reference sequence). V lost 3 bases, J lost 0 bases, and 15 bases lay in between. This CDR3 spans 16 amino acids. Unique molecular identifiers featured in each of the TCR beta cDNA libraries. TCRdb processed the PCR reads anew with MiXCR; each CDR3 protein has one entry. Of 700,000 to 900,000 distinct CDR3 sequences in the sample, roughly 46% are singletons; the top ten hold around 4.7%. About this clonotype itself: As yet, its antigen is unknown.

The source is a girl aged 10-17 years with multiple sclerosis. The chain recombines TRBV3-1 with TRBJ2-7; D unclear. The sample consisted of blood. CDR3 sequence reads: CASSHAVEWSSYEQYF. Here the CDR3 DNA reads TGTGCCAGCAGCCATGCCGTGGAGTGGAGCTCCTACGAGCAGTACTTC.